The present entry profiles one T cell receptor beta chain with its context. Antigen: not known. A junction end diverges from the germline sequence, so it may reflect a read error. Uncontrolled infection, other autoimmune disease, pregnancy and lactation each barred patients from inclusion. The data belong to a study of T cells in Graves' hyperthyroidism and ophthalmopathy. Study-level results: Ophthalmopathy was model-predicted a median about 6.7 months pre-onset. Stable hyperthyroidism was told apart from ophthalmopathy by a model built on 13 V-J features. Most thyroid clonotypes expanded above 0.001 were also detected in blood.

CDR1 and CDR2 (germline): PRHDT, FYEKMQ (reference sequence). This CDR3 has 14 residues. It was RNA transcripts that yielded the amplified TCR beta CDR3 regions. TCR CDR3 regions were first amplified by RT-PCR with HTBI primers. Via MiXCR, TCRdb re-called the multiplex PCR reads, giving one row per CDR3 protein. The sample shows around 600,000 distinct CDR3 sequences, 15% to 20% of them seen only once. The sequence derives from a woman aged 40 to 50 with Graves' ophthalmopathy. This chain links TRBV13 with TRBJ1-5; the D gene is possibly TRBD1 (5 bases). The sample comprised blood. The CDR3 sequence: CASSLGGSNQPRHF. Written as DNA, the CDR3 is TGCGCCAGCAGCTTGGGGGGTAGCAATCAGCCCCGGCATTTT.